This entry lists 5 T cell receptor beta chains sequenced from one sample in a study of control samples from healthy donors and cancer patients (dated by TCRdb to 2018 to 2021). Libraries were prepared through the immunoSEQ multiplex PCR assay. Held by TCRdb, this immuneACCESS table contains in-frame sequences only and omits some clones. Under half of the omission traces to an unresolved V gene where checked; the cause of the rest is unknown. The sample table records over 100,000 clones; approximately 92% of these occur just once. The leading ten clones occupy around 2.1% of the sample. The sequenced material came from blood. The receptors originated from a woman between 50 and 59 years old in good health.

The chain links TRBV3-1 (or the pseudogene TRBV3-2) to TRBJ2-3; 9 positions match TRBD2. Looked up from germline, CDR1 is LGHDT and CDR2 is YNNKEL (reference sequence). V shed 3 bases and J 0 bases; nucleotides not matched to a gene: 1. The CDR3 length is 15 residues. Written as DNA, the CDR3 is TGTGCCAGCAGCCAGACTAGCGGAAGCACAGATACGCAGTATTTT. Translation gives CASSQTSGSTDTQYF.

The CDR3 coding sequence is TGTGCCAGCAGCTTGGTCGCAGGTGAGCAGTTCTTC. This codes for CASSLVAGEQFF. The gene calls are TRBV5-8 and TRBJ2-1; D is undetermined. V was shortened by 0 bases and J by 9 bases, with 7 bases between the two germline ends. There are 12 residues in the CDR3. Germline values: CDR1 SGHTS, CDR2 YDEGEE.

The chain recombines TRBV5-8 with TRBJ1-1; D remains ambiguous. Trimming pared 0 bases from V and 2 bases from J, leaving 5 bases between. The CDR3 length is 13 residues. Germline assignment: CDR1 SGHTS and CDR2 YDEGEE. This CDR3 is CASSLGLNTEAFF. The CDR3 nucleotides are TGTGCCAGCAGCTTGGGGCTAAACACTGAAGCTTTCTTT.

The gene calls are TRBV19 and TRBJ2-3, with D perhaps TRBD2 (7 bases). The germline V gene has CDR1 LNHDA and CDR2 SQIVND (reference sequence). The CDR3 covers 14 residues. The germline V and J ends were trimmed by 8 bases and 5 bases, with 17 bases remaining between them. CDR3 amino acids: CASPLGGGIDTQYF. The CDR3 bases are TGTGCCAGTCCGCTGGGGGGGGGCATAGATACGCAGTATTTT.

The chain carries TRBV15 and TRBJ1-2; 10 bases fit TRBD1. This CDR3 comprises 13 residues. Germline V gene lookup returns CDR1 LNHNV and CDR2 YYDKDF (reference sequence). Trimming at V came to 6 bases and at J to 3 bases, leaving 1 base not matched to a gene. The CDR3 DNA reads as TGTGCCACCAGGGACAGGGGGGACTATGGCTACACCTTC. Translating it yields CATRDRGDYGYTF.